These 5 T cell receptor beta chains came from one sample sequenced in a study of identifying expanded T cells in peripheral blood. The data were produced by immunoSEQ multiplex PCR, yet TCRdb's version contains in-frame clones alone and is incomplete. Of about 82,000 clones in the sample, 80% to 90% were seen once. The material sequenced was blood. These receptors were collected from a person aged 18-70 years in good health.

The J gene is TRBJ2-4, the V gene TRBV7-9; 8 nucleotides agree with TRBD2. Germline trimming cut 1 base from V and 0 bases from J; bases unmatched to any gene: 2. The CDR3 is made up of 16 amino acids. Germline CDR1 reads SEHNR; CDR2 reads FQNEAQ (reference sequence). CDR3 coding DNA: TGTGCCAGCAGCTTAGGCGGGGGGTCAGCCAAAAACATTCAGTACTTC. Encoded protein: CASSLGGGSAKNIQYF.

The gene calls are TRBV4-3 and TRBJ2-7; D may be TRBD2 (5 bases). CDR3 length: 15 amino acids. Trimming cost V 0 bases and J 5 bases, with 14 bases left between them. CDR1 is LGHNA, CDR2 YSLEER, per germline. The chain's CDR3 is CASSQEDRGFHEQYF. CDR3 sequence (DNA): TGCGCCAGCAGCCAAGAAGATCGGGGATTCCACGAGCAGTACTTC.

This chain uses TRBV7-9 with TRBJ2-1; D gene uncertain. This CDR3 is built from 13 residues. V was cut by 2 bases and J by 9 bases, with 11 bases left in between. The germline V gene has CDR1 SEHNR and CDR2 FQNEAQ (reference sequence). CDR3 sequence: CASSLSEMGEQFF. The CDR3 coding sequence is TGTGCCAGCAGCTTAAGTGAGATGGGTGAGCAGTTCTTC.

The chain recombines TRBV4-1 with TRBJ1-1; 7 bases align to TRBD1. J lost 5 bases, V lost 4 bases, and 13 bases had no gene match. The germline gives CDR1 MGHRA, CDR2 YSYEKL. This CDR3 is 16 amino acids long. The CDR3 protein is CASSPTGQMGITEAFF. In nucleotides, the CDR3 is TGCGCCAGCAGCCCAACGGGACAGATGGGAATAACTGAAGCTTTCTTT.

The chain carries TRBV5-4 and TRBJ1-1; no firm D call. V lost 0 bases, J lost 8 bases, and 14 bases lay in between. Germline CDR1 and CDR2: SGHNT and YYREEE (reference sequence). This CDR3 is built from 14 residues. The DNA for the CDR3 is TGTGCCAGCAGCTTGGATTTAGGTGCCCAGGAAGCTTTCTTT. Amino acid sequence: CASSLDLGAQEAFF.